One T cell receptor beta chain is described in this entry. The entry originates in a study of shared clonotypes between healthy human individuals. Per germline, CDR1 MDHEN and CDR2 SYDVKM. The length of the CDR3 is 8 residues. Clones were sequenced by immunoSEQ multiplex PCR, and TCRdb holds only the in-frame ones, with some missing. The table records roughly 2.2 million clones, 85% to 95% of them present only once. The J gene is TRBJ2-7, the V gene TRBV28, with no clear D. Sequencing input: naive CD4+ T cells from PBMCs. Subset in this sample: CD45RA+ positively selected. The clonotype originates from a man between 18 and 29 years old in good health. Some clones in this sample may be carry-over from other donors' samples. CDR3 coding DNA: TGTGGACGATACGAGCAGTACTTC. Protein sequence: CGRYEQYF.